A single sample gave rise to the 2 T cell receptor delta chains below, sequenced in a study of delta chains in infants with herpesvirus infections. PBMC RNA was reverse transcribed using gamma-chain- and delta-chain-specific primers. TCRdb reanalyzed the RT-PCR reads using CATT. The sample includes about 320 delta-chain clones, under 80% seen only once; the top ten take around 93%. The starting material was peripheral blood, obtained at time point 1 of longitudinal follow-up. The receptors derive from a human donor who was a Ugandan infant, either HIV-exposed or HIV-unexposed (not recorded which).

Note on this clone: This DNA's translation differs at residue 10 from TCRdb's protein, which comes from a much larger clone; a read error is likely, and the protein shown is translated from the DNA. The chain combines TRDV1 with TRDJ1; 8 positions match TRDD3. The trim removed 2 bases at V and 6 bases at J, leaving 26 bases unmatched. The CDR3 loop spans 21 amino acids. Per germline, CDR1 TSWWSYY and CDR2 QGS. CDR3 DNA: TGTGCTCTTGGGGAAACGGCCCTTCACCTCGTACTGGGGGCCGAACCAAATAAACTCATCTTT. This sequence encodes CALGETALHLVLGAEPNKLIF.

Regarding this clone: The protein TCRdb gives is from a much larger clone and does not agree with this DNA's translation at residue 17, likely a read error; the protein shown here comes from the DNA. The V and J genes are TRDV1 and TRDJ1, with 8 bases lining up with TRDD3. CDR1 and CDR2 from the germline V gene are TSWWSYY and QGS. V dropped 2 bases and J dropped 5; count of bases not matched to a gene: 25. The CDR3 is 21 residues long. The CDR3 loop is CALGETALHPVLGAEPDKLIF. The DNA of the CDR3 is TGTGCTCTTGGGGAAACGGCCCTTCACCCCGTACTGGGGGCCGAACCAGATAAACTCATCTTT.